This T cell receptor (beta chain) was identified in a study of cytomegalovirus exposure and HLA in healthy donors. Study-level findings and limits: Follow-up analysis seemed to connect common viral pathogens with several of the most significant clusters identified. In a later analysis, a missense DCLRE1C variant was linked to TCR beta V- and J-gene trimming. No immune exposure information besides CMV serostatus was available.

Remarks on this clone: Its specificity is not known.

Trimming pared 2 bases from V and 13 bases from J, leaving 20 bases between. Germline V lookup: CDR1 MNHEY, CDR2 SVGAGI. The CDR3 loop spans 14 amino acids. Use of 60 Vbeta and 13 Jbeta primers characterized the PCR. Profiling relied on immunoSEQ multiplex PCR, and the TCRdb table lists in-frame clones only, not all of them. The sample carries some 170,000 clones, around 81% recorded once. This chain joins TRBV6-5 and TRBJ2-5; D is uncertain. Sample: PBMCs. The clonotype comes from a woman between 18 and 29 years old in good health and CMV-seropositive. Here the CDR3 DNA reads TGTGCCAGCAGTTACGATTATTCGGTTGGGCAAGTGTACTTC. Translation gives CASSYDYSVGQVYF.